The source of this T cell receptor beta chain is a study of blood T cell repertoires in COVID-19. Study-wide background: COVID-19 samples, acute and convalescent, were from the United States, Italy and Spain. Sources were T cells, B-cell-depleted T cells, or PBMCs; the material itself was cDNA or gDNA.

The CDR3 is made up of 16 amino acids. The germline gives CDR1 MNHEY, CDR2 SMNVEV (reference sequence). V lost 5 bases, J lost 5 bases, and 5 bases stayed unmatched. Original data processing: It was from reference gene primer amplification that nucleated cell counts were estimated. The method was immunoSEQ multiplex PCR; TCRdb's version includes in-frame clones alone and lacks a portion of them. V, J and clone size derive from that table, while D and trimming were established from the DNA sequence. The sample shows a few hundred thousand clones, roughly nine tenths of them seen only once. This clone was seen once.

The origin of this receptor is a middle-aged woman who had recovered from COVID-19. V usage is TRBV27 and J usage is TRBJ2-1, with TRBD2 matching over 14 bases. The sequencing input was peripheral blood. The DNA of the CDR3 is TGTGCCAGCAGTCCCCCGGGACTAGCGGGAGACAATGAGCAGTTCTTC. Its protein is CASSPPGLAGDNEQFF.